Listed here are 21 T cell receptor beta chains from one sample, sequenced in a study of cytomegalovirus exposure and HLA in healthy donors. The PCR contained 60 Vbeta and 13 Jbeta primers. Method: immunoSEQ multiplex PCR; TCRdb's copy keeps in-frame clones and lacks some. This table has some 54,000 clones, over 75% appearing once. The sequencing sample was made of PBMCs. The source is a male donor in good health and CMV-seronegative.

The chain uses TRBV4-2 and TRBJ1-4; TRBD1 matches at 8 bases. The CDR3 extends over 15 amino acids. Unmatched junction bases numbered 3, after V lost 0 bases and J lost 6 bases. Germline CDR1 LGHNA, CDR2 YNFKEQ. The CDR3 protein is CASSQDRGLDEKLFF. DNA for the CDR3: TGTGCCAGCAGCCAAGACAGGGGGCTCGATGAAAAACTGTTTTTT.

This clone occurred a few times. This sample includes further DNA sequences coding for the same CDR3. The J gene is TRBJ1-1, the V gene TRBV5-1, with unresolved D. Trimming cost V 1 base and J 4 bases, with 11 bases left between them. The CDR3 runs 14 residues. Germline-derived CDR1 and CDR2 are SGHRS and YFSETQ. The CDR3 loop is CASSLTRRSTEAFF. The CDR3 DNA follows: TGCGCCAGCAGCTTGACACGCCGGAGCACTGAAGCTTTCTTT.

The CDR3 DNA follows: TGTGCCACCACAGAGCCGTCGGGACAGGGGTACAATGAGCAGTTCTTC. Translated, it gives CATTEPSGQGYNEQFF. The chain joins TRBV10-3 to TRBJ2-1; 10 bases are shared with TRBD1. Germline trimming cut 10 bases from V and 4 bases from J; bases unmatched to any gene: 13. Germline V gene sequence: CDR1 ENHRY, CDR2 SYGVKD. This CDR3 spans 16 amino acids.

The chain is built from TRBV9 and TRBJ2-5; TRBD2 aligns across 7 bases. This CDR3 region has 16 residues. The germline CDR1 and CDR2 sequences are SGDLS and YYNGEE. V dropped 3 bases and J dropped 2; count of bases not matched to a gene: 10. In DNA, the CDR3 is TGTGCCAGCAGCGGGGGAATGACGGGGGGACAAGAGACCCAGTACTTC. This sequence encodes CASSGGMTGGQETQYF.

The chain joins TRBV9 to TRBJ2-5; TRBD2 aligns across 11 bases. The CDR3 has 18 residues. Trimming cost V 0 bases and J 2 bases; bases outside gene matches: 9. The germline CDR1 and CDR2 sequences are SGDLS and YYNGEE. CDR3 sequence (DNA): TGTGCCAGCAGCGTAGTGGCTAGCGGGGGGTCCGAACAAGAGACCCAGTACTTC. Translating gives CASSVVASGGSEQETQYF.

The V call is TRBV6-1, the J call TRBJ1-5, with 7 bases lining up with TRBD1. The germline CDR1 and CDR2 sequences are MNHNS and SASEGT. This CDR3 is built from 13 residues. With V trimmed by 4 bases and J by 8 bases, 5 bases remained unmatched. This chain's CDR3 is CASSAGGKEPQHF. CDR3 DNA: TGTGCCAGCAGTGCAGGGGGTAAGGAGCCCCAGCATTTT.

V gene TRBV19 combines with J gene TRBJ2-3; 7 bases fit TRBD2. Germline V gene data show CDR1 as LNHDA and CDR2 as SQIVND (reference sequence). With V trimmed by 3 bases and J by 1 base, 4 bases remained unmatched. The CDR3 sequence is 15 residues long. The DNA of the CDR3 is TGTGCCAGTAGTATGGGGGGGACCCGCACAGATACGCAGTATTTT. Amino acid sequence: CASSMGGTRTDTQYF.

This rearrangement joins TRBV5-4 to TRBJ1-1; D unresolved. This CDR3 is built from 14 residues. The germline V gene has CDR1 SGHNT and CDR2 YYREEE (reference sequence). Trimming removed 1 base from V and 4 bases from J, with 11 bases in between. The CDR3 loop reads CASSLQVSPTEAFF. The CDR3, as DNA: TGTGCCAGCAGCTTGCAGGTGAGCCCCACTGAAGCTTTCTTT.

The table lists this clone with a few counts. The chain carries TRBV7-8 and TRBJ1-2, with 7 bases aligning to TRBD1. CDR3 length equals 14 residues. Germline V gene data show CDR1 as SGHVS and CDR2 as FQNEAQ. V lost 5 bases and J lost 6; bases outside the gene matches: 9. The CDR3 is CASSPKTGLDGYTF. CDR3 nucleotide sequence: TGTGCCAGCAGCCCTAAGACAGGGTTGGATGGCTACACCTTC.

The rearrangement uses TRBV13 and TRBJ2-5, with a tentative D call TRBD1 (8 bases). CDR3 length: 15 residues. In germline, CDR1 is PRHDT, CDR2 FYEKMQ (reference sequence). Trimming shortened V by 2 bases and J by 5 bases, and 15 bases separated the two germline ends. The CDR3 bases are TGTGCCAGCAGCTTACGACAGGGGCGGGGGGAGACCCAGTACTTC. Translation gives CASSLRQGRGETQYF.

This chain connects TRBV7-8 to TRBJ2-2; TRBD2 matches 11 bases. The germline V gene has CDR1 SGHVS and CDR2 FQNEAQ. The CDR3 runs 18 residues. After removal of 2 bases from V and 2 bases from J, the junction contained 7 bases not matched to a gene. The CDR3: CASSLPLAGGSNTGELFF. For the CDR3, the DNA is TGTGCCAGCAGCTTACCCCTAGCGGGGGGCTCTAACACCGGGGAGCTGTTTTTT.

V usage is TRBV7-3 and J usage is TRBJ1-6, with TRBD1 matching over 8 bases. Germline V lookup: CDR1 SGHTA, CDR2 FQGTGA. With 5 bases clipped from V and 8 bases from J, the junction kept 5 bases outside the gene matches. The CDR3 spans 14 residues. The CDR3 region is CASSIRGRDSPLHF. In DNA form, the CDR3 reads TGTGCCAGCAGCATCAGGGGGCGTGATTCACCCCTCCACTTT.

V and J are TRBV9 and TRBJ1-3; D unresolved. From germline, CDR1 is SGDLS and CDR2 YYNGEE. CDR3 length: 14 amino acids. V was pared by 4 bases and J by 0 bases, with 8 bases between. The CDR3 coding sequence is TGTGCCAGCAGCTCCCCCTACTCTGGAAACACCATATATTTT. This translates into CASSSPYSGNTIYF.

The chain recombines TRBV5-1 with TRBJ1-1; 9 bases map to TRBD1. This CDR3 spans 13 amino acids. Germline values: CDR1 SGHRS, CDR2 YFSETQ. V dropped 5 bases and J dropped 2; count of bases not matched to a gene: 1. The CDR3 coding sequence is TGCGCCAGCAGGACAGGGGGAAACACTGAAGCTTTCTTT. Residues: CASRTGGNTEAFF.

The chain combines TRBV19 with TRBJ2-2, with 7 bases fitting TRBD2. Germline V gene sequence: CDR1 LNHDA, CDR2 SQIVND (reference sequence). The CDR3 has 16 amino acids. The V segment lost 1 base and the J segment 6 bases; nucleotides outside the gene matches: 8. DNA for the CDR3: TGTGCCAGTAGTATAGGTACCCCCAGCGGGGCCGGGGAGCTGTTTTTT. It specifies CASSIGTPSGAGELFF.

The V and J genes are TRBV30 and TRBJ2-2, with D possibly matching TRBD2 (5 bases). This CDR3 contains 14 residues. Germline V gene lookup returns CDR1 GTSNPN and CDR2 SVGIG (reference sequence). Trimming pared 3 bases from V and 4 bases from J, leaving 12 bases between. CDR3 sequence reads: CAWRKDRGTGELFF. In DNA form, the CDR3 reads TGTGCCTGGAGAAAGGATCGGGGCACCGGGGAGCTGTTTTTT.

The chain links TRBV6-4 to TRBJ2-7; D ambiguous. CDR3 length: 12 residues. Germline assignment: CDR1 MRHNA and CDR2 SNTAGT. V was trimmed by 6 bases and J by 3 bases, leaving 9 bases between them. CDR3 nucleotides: TGTGCCAGCAGGCCTCCCGGCTACGAGCAGTACTTC. Translation gives CASRPPGYEQYF.

The sample holds one count of this clone. V usage is TRBV19 and J usage is TRBJ1-1, with 7 bases identical to TRBD1. This CDR3 has 15 residues. The V gene end was trimmed by 3 bases and the J gene end by 3 bases; junction bases not matched to a gene: 7. CDR1 is LNHDA and CDR2 is SQIVND in the germline V gene (reference sequence). CDR3 in amino acids: CASSIGVGGDTEAFF. The CDR3 coding sequence is TGTGCCAGTAGTATTGGGGTAGGGGGCGACACTGAAGCTTTCTTT.

The chain employs TRBV2 and TRBJ2-7, with TRBD1 matching 7 bases. Germline V CDR1 and CDR2: SNHLY, FYNNEI. After removal of 6 bases from V and 0 bases from J, the junction contained 5 bases not matched to a gene. The CDR3 covers 14 residues. CDR3 region: CASRADRSSYEQYF. In DNA, the CDR3 is TGTGCCAGCAGGGCGGACAGGAGCTCCTACGAGCAGTACTTC.

V and J are TRBV4-1 and TRBJ2-1, with TRBD1 as a possible D gene (6 bases). V shed 0 bases and J shed 1 base, with 13 bases lying between them. CDR3 length equals 17 residues. Germline V gene sequence: CDR1 MGHRA, CDR2 YSYEKL. The CDR3 coding sequence is TGCGCCAGCAGCCAAGAGTTTAAGGGGGTTTCCTACAATGAGCAGTTCTTC. The encoded protein is CASSQEFKGVSYNEQFF.

This chain uses TRBV19 with TRBJ1-1, with 9 bases lining up with TRBD1. The CDR3 loop spans 15 amino acids. The ends lost 2 bases at V and 1 base at J; junction bases unmatched: 2. The V gene's germline CDR1 is LNHDA and CDR2 SQIVND (reference sequence). This CDR3 is CASSISGQGNTEAFF. CDR3 sequence (DNA): TGTGCCAGTAGTATATCGGGACAGGGGAACACTGAAGCTTTCTTT.